This TCR beta chain was captured by sequencing in a study of T cells in Graves' hyperthyroidism and ophthalmopathy. Study-wide findings and caveats: Within blood appeared most thyroid clonotypes that had expanded above 0.001.

The study excluded patients with uncontrolled infection, other autoimmune disease, pregnancy or lactation. A remark on this clonotype: Its specificity is not known. The junction differs from germline at one of its ends, possibly a read error.

Regions amplified from RNA transcripts were the TCR beta CDR3 regions. Using the HTBI primer set, a first-round RT-PCR was run on the TCR CDR3. TCRdb re-analysed the multiplex PCR reads in MiXCR, keeping a single row per CDR3 protein. The repertoire has more than 95,000 distinct CDR3 sequences, about 45% of them found once; the top ten carry approximately 24%. The CDR3 has 14 residues. Germline-derived CDR1 and CDR2 are DFQATT and SNEGSKA (reference sequence). The TCR sequence derives from a man aged 35-49 years with Graves' hyperthyroidism. The sample taken for sequencing was blood. The V and J genes are TRBV20-1 and TRBJ1-1; D might be TRBD1 (6 bases). The CDR3 here is CSGRGAGLGTEAFF. CDR3 coding DNA: TGTAGTGGTAGGGGGGCAGGGTTGGGGACTGAAGCTTTCTTT.